The 2 T cell receptor beta chains given below trace back to one sample, sequenced in a study of shared clonotypes between healthy human individuals. CD45RO-negative, CCR7-positively selected cells formed the naive CD8 fraction, excluding terminally differentiated effector memory CD45RA+ cells. Some clones are missing from TCRdb's copy, which holds only in-frame ones; the method was immunoSEQ multiplex PCR. In the table there are roughly 2.1 million clones, approximately 94% of which are singletons. The sample taken for sequencing was naive CD8+ T cells from PBMCs. These receptors were collected from a man in his late teens or twenties in good health. Some clones in this sample may be carry-over from other donors' samples.

Written as DNA, the CDR3 is TGTGCCAGCAGCTTAGTCGGGACAGGGCGCACTGAAGCTTTCTTT. Protein product: CASSLVGTGRTEAFF. J is TRBJ1-1 and V is TRBV7-8; 9 nucleotides line up with TRBD1. Germline V gene data show CDR1 as SGHVS and CDR2 as FQNEAQ. The CDR3 runs to 15 residues. V lost 1 base and J lost 4; bases outside the gene matches: 4.

This clone was recorded once. DNA of the CDR3: TGTGCCAGCCACCTGGAGGGACGGAACACCGGGGAGCTGTTTTTT. Its protein is CASHLEGRNTGELFF. This rearrangement joins TRBV30 to TRBJ2-2; perhaps TRBD2 as D (6 bases). Trimming left V 8 bases short and J 1 base short, with 17 bases between. Per the germline V gene, CDR1 is GTSNPN and CDR2 is SVGIG (reference sequence). This CDR3 contains 15 residues.